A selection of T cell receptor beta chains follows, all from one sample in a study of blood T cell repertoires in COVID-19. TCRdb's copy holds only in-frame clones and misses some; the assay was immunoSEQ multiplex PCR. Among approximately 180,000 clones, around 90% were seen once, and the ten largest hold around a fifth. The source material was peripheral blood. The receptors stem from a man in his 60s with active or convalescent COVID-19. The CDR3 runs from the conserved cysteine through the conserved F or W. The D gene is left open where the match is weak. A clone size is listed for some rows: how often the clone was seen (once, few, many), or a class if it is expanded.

CDR3: CASSKGVYEQYF
DNA: TGCGCCAGCAGCAAGGGAGTATACGAGCAGTACTTC
V: TRBV5-1
length: 12
size: once
J: TRBJ2-7
D: NA

CDR3: CASSIYHRGPGNTIYF
DNA: TGTGCCAGTAGTATATATCACAGGGGACCCGGAAACACCATATATTTT
V: TRBV19
length: 16
size: NA
J: TRBJ1-3
D: TRBD1

CDR3: CASSLQGTGEETQYF
DNA: TGTGCCAGCAGCTTACAAGGGACAGGGGAAGAGACCCAGTACTTC
V: TRBV7-9
length: 15
size: NA
J: TRBJ2-5
D: TRBD1

CDR3: CASKDSVNQPQHF
DNA: TGTGCCAGCAAGGACTCGGTGAATCAGCCCCAGCATTTT
V: TRBV2
length: 13
size: NA
J: TRBJ1-5
D: NA

CDR3: CASSPGQGTDEAFF
DNA: TGTGCCAGCAGCCCTGGACAGGGGACGGATGAAGCTTTCTTT
V: TRBV11-3
length: 14
size: NA
J: TRBJ1-1
D: TRBD1

CDR3: CASSIQAGGSGYTF
DNA: TGTGCCAGCAGCATCCAGGCAGGGGGAAGTGGCTACACCTTC
V: TRBV7-9
length: 14
size: many
J: TRBJ1-2
D: TRBD1

CDR3: CASSDGTSGNEQFF
DNA: TGCGCCAGCAGTGACGGCACCTCGGGAAATGAGCAGTTCTTC
V: TRBV10-1
length: 14
size: NA
J: TRBJ2-1
D: NA

CDR3: CASSQGGAGGQETQYF
DNA: TGTGCCAGCAGCCAAGGCGGAGCGGGGGGGCAAGAGACCCAGTACTTC
V: TRBV3-1/TRBV3-2
length: 16
size: NA
J: TRBJ2-5
D: TRBD2

CDR3: CASSLGLAGGTDTQYF
DNA: TGTGCCAGCAGCTTAGGTCTAGCGGGGGGTACAGATACGCAGTATTTT
V: TRBV11-2
length: 16
size: NA
J: TRBJ2-3
D: TRBD2

CDR3: CASSLVVDTQYF
DNA: TGTGCCAGCAGCTTAGTAGTAGATACGCAGTATTTT
V: TRBV7-2
length: 12
size: NA
J: TRBJ2-3
D: NA

CDR3: CASSPDRGMGGYTF
DNA: TGTGCCAGCAGCCCCGACAGGGGGATGGGTGGCTACACCTTC
V: TRBV11-2
length: 14
size: NA
J: TRBJ1-2
D: TRBD1

CDR3: CASTGLSSSYEQYF
DNA: TGCGCCAGCACAGGGCTCTCGAGCTCCTACGAGCAGTACTTC
V: TRBV10-2
length: 14
size: NA
J: TRBJ2-7
D: NA

CDR3: CASSSGLASNEQQFF
DNA: TGTGCCAGCAGCTCGGGACTAGCGAGCAATGAGCAGCAGTTCTTC
V: TRBV7-7
length: 15
size: few
J: TRBJ2-1
D: TRBD2

CDR3: CASSAKGGSGNTIYF
DNA: TGTGCCAGCAGCGCGAAAGGGGGCTCTGGAAACACCATATATTTT
V: TRBV7-3
length: 15
size: NA
J: TRBJ1-3
D: NA

CDR3: CASSPGNGRSNEKLFF
DNA: TGTGCCAGCAGCCCAGGGAACGGACGGAGTAATGAAAAACTGTTTTTT
V: TRBV3-1/TRBV3-2
length: 16
size: NA
J: TRBJ1-4
D: NA

CDR3: CASSVRNEQFF
DNA: TGTGCCAGCAGCGTTCGGAATGAGCAGTTCTTC
V: TRBV7-2
length: 11
size: NA
J: TRBJ2-1
D: NA

CDR3: CASSQTGGGPDTQYF
DNA: TGTGCCAGCAGCCAAACGGGGGGGGGACCAGATACGCAGTATTTT
V: TRBV13
length: 15
size: NA
J: TRBJ2-3
D: TRBD2

CDR3: CASSRPRDRNFYGYTF
DNA: TGTGCCAGTTCCCGCCCCAGGGACAGGAACTTCTATGGCTACACCTTC
V: TRBV19
length: 16
size: NA
J: TRBJ1-2
D: TRBD1

CDR3: CASSFGQGEETQYF
DNA: TGTGCCAGCAGCTTCGGACAGGGCGAAGAGACCCAGTACTTC
V: TRBV7-9
length: 14
size: NA
J: TRBJ2-5
D: TRBD1

CDR3: CASSYLATSGGAELFF
DNA: TGCGCCAGCAGCTATCTCGCCACTAGCGGGGGAGCGGAGCTGTTTTTT
V: TRBV5-1
length: 16
size: few
J: TRBJ2-2
D: TRBD2

CDR3: CASSLVSRTGYGYTF
DNA: TGTGCCAGCAGCTTGGTTTCGCGGACAGGCTATGGCTACACCTTC
V: TRBV5-6
length: 15
size: NA
J: TRBJ1-2
D: TRBD1

CDR3: CATSAADSSYEQYF
DNA: TGTGCCACCAGTGCTGCGGACAGCTCCTACGAGCAGTACTTC
V: TRBV24-1
length: 14
size: NA
J: TRBJ2-7
D: NA

CDR3: CASSVTGLPSYGYTF
DNA: TGTGCCAGCAGTGTGACAGGGCTCCCTAGCTATGGCTACACCTTC
V: TRBV2
length: 15
size: NA
J: TRBJ1-2
D: TRBD1

CDR3: CASSLAGGAGYTF
DNA: TGCGCCAGCAGCCTCGCAGGGGGAGCGGGCTACACCTTC
V: TRBV4-1
length: 13
size: NA
J: TRBJ1-2
D: TRBD1

CDR3: CASSVLAGGPVDTQYF
DNA: TGCGCCAGCAGCGTCCTAGCGGGGGGGCCTGTGGATACGCAGTATTTT
V: TRBV4-1
length: 16
size: once
J: TRBJ2-3
D: TRBD2

CDR3: CATSIGQVNYGYTF
DNA: TGTGCCACCAGCATAGGACAAGTCAACTATGGCTACACCTTC
V: TRBV15
length: 14
size: NA
J: TRBJ1-2
D: NA

CDR3: CASSSPNPQTGDGYTF
DNA: TGTGCCAGCAGCTCCCCAAATCCCCAGACAGGGGATGGCTACACCTTC
V: TRBV11-2
length: 16
size: NA
J: TRBJ1-2
D: TRBD1